These 10 T cell receptor beta chains came from one sample sequenced in a study of cytomegalovirus exposure and HLA in healthy donors. Produced via immunoSEQ multiplex PCR; TCRdb's table is partial and in-frame only. The repertoire has about 240,000 clones, approximately 83% of them found once; the top ten carry 1% to 1.5%. The specimen sequenced was PBMCs. The receptors originated from a woman aged 25 to 45 in good health and CMV-seropositive.

This sequence joins TRBV18 and TRBJ2-3; D may be TRBD2 (7 bases). Trimming shortened V by 3 bases and J by 1 base, and 17 bases separated the two germline ends. CDR1 and CDR2 from the germline V gene are KGHSH and LQKENI. The length of the CDR3 is 17 residues. The CDR3 spells CASSPSRGGAGTDTQYF. For the CDR3, the DNA is TGTGCCAGCTCACCGTCTAGGGGGGGCGCGGGCACAGATACGCAGTATTTT.

V usage is TRBV2 and J usage is TRBJ1-2; D remains unclear. The CDR3 totals 14 residues. Trimming pared 4 bases from V and 4 bases from J, leaving 13 bases between. Germline V gives CDR1 SNHLY, CDR2 FYNNEI. The CDR3 bases are TGTGCCAGCAGTGTCGAGGACTTGCCCTATGGCTACACCTTC. It yields the protein CASSVEDLPYGYTF.

This sequence joins TRBV29-1 and TRBJ2-3; TRBD2 matches 11 bases. The germline CDR1 and CDR2 sequences are SQVTM and ANQGSEA. This CDR3 region has 15 residues. The ends lost 4 bases at V and 3 bases at J; junction bases unmatched: 6. The CDR3 DNA reads TGCAGCGTTGTCGTAGCGGGAGGGCCAACAGATACGCAGTATTTT. This encodes CSVVVAGGPTDTQYF.

The gene calls are TRBV10-3 and TRBJ2-1, with D uncertain. Germline V gene lookup returns CDR1 ENHRY and CDR2 SYGVKD. The CDR3 has 16 amino acids. V lost 0 bases and J 6 bases, leaving 15 bases between the germline ends. CDR3 nucleotide sequence: TGTGCCATCAGTGAGTCTTTCACCTCAGGCCCCAATGAGCAGTTCTTC. Amino acids: CAISESFTSGPNEQFF.

This chain uses TRBV29-1 with TRBJ2-2, with a tentative D call TRBD1 (6 bases). V was clipped by 4 bases and J by 5 bases, with 14 bases between them. From germline, CDR1 is SQVTM and CDR2 ANQGSEA. The CDR3 sequence is 14 residues long. The CDR3 DNA reads TGCAGCGTTGGGTTGGGGGCCTCGACCGGGGAGCTGTTTTTT. Residues: CSVGLGASTGELFF.

This clone came up once. The gene calls are TRBV28 and TRBJ1-1, with D possibly matching TRBD1 (5 bases). The V gene's germline CDR1 is MDHEN and CDR2 SYDVKM. V was clipped by 11 bases and J by 0 bases, with 10 bases between them. CDR3 length: 12 residues. CDR3: CALGGLNTEAFF. The CDR3 DNA reads as TGTGCCCTCGGGGGATTGAACACTGAAGCTTTCTTT.

This clone came up once. V gene TRBV4-2 combines with J gene TRBJ2-1; the match to TRBD2 covers 12 bases. The V gene's germline CDR1 is LGHNA and CDR2 YNFKEQ. V lost 4 bases, J lost 10 bases, and 14 bases stayed unmatched. The CDR3 length is 17 residues. CDR3 residues: CASSPSTSGSTDWEQFF. The CDR3, as DNA: TGTGCCAGCAGCCCGTCGACTAGCGGGAGTACTGATTGGGAGCAGTTCTTC.

This chain joins TRBV4-2 and TRBJ2-7; 8 bases map to TRBD2. The germline CDR1 and CDR2 sequences are LGHNA and YNFKEQ. V gave up 4 bases and J gave up 2 bases; unmatched junction bases: 7. CDR3 length equals 15 residues. CDR3 protein: CASSRATSGPYEQYF. The DNA for the CDR3 is TGTGCCAGCAGCCGGGCCACTAGCGGACCCTACGAGCAGTACTTC.

This clone was seen repeatedly, ten times or more. The chain links TRBV11-3 to TRBJ1-2; D ambiguous. CDR3 length equals 17 residues. Trimming left V 5 bases short and J 3 bases short, with 22 bases between. Germline V lookup: CDR1 SGHNT, CDR2 YENEEA. The CDR3 DNA reads as TGTGCCAGCAGCCGCAGCGGAGAGGGTATGGGGTACTATGGCTACACCTTC. Translation gives CASSRSGEGMGYYGYTF.

V gene TRBV28 combines with J gene TRBJ1-4; D gene unclear. In germline, CDR1 is MDHEN, CDR2 SYDVKM. The CDR3 loop spans 18 amino acids. Between the trimmed V and J ends, which lost 6 bases and 3 bases, there was a span of 23 bases. The DNA of the CDR3 is TGTGCCAGCAGCGGAGAAACCGAGGTATCTGGATCTAATGAAAAACTGTTTTTT. Encoded protein: CASSGETEVSGSNEKLFF.